This entry describes one T cell receptor (beta chain). Authors' methods: Reference gene primer amplification gave estimated nucleated cell counts. Repertoires were generated with immunoSEQ multiplex PCR, while TCRdb's copy carries only in-frame clones and drops some. V and J calls and clone size are those listed in that table; D and trimming were worked out from the DNA. The sample records 150,000 to 200,000 clones, roughly 90% being singletons. Self-reported history from a screening survey and questionnaire set each donor's cohort. Trimming pared 4 bases from V and 4 bases from J, leaving 13 bases between. CDR1 and CDR2 from the germline V gene are LGHNA and YNFKEQ. CDR3 size: 15 residues. This sample is drawn from a study of blood T cell repertoires in COVID-19.

Sequenced input: PBMCs or T cells enriched from blood (not recorded which). The source of this sequence is a woman in her forties or fifties who had recovered from COVID-19. The V call is TRBV4-2, the J call TRBJ2-2; TRBD2 is a possible D gene (7 bases). CDR3 in DNA: TGTGCCAGCAGCCTTGGAGGGGGGGCCACCGGGGAGCTGTTTTTT. This codes for CASSLGGGATGELFF.